Listed here are 4 T cell receptor beta chains from one sample, sequenced in a study of blood T cells in healthy people across ages. With a J-beta primer mix and a sample-barcoded 5' primer, a second PCR ran about 7 to 11 cycles. In TCRdb, the 5' RACE reads were re-called with MiXCR into one record per CDR3 protein. The data hold 650,000 to 700,000 distinct CDR3 sequences, with 32% observed a single time. The sequenced material came from blood. These receptors all stem from a woman older than 75 in good health.

This clonotype was detected many times. The chain combines TRBV7-8 with TRBJ1-1; D possibly corresponds to TRBD1 (5 bases). The V end lost 5 bases, the J end lost 4 bases, and 14 bases lay between the germline ends. Per germline, CDR1 SGHVS and CDR2 FQNEAQ. This CDR3 spans 14 amino acids. The CDR3 is CASSPRRDGTEAFF. CDR3 DNA: TGTGCCAGCAGCCCGAGGAGGGACGGCACTGAAGCTTTCTTT.

This clonotype appeared many times. The chain carries TRBV29-1 and TRBJ2-1; D uncertain. Germline CDR1 and CDR2: SQVTM and ANQGSEA. The CDR3 loop spans 14 amino acids. Trimming left V 6 bases short and J 3 bases short, with 15 bases between. The DNA for the CDR3 is TGCAGCGTAAGGCCGCAGACCTTCTACAATGAGCAGTTCTTC. Protein: CSVRPQTFYNEQFF.

This sequence joins TRBV18 and TRBJ2-1, with D possibly being TRBD1 or TRBD2 (5 bases each). CDR3 length: 16 residues. Germline CDR1 is KGHSH and CDR2 is LQKENI. The ends were cut back, 3 bases at V and 3 bases at J, with 15 bases in the middle. CDR3: CASSPWGGAGYNEQFF. CDR3 DNA: TGTGCCAGCTCACCTTGGGGCGGCGCGGGCTACAATGAGCAGTTCTTC. The full variable domain, rest sourced from reference TRBV18 and TRBJ2-1, is NAGVMQNPRHLVRRRGQEARLRCSPMKGHSHVYWYRQLPEEGLKFMVYLQKENIIDESGMPKERFSAEFPKEGPSILRIQQVVRGDSAAYFCASSPWGGAGYNEQFFGPGTRLTVL.

V usage is TRBV5-1 and J usage is TRBJ2-4, with a possible D match to TRBD1 (5 bases). Near its end, the DNA agrees better with TRBJ2-5, so the J call may be wrong. Germline loops: CDR1 SGHRS, CDR2 YFSETQ. The CDR3 runs to 15 residues. CDR3 sequence: CASRETATYQETQYF. The CDR3 nucleotides read TGCGCCAGCAGAGAGACAGCCACGTACCAAGAGACCCAGTACTTC.